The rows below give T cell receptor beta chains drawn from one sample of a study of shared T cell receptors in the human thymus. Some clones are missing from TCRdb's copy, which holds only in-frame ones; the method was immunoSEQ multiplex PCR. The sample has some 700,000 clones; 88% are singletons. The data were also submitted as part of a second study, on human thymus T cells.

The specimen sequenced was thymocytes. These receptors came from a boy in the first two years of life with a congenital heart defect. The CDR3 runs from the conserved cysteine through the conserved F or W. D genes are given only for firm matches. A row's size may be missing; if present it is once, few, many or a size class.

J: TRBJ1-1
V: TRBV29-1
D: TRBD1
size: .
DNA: TGCAGCGTGGGCAGGGGGCCCGGCACTGAAGCTTTCTTT
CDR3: CSVGRGPGTEAFF

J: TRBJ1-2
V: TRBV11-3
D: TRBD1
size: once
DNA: TGTGCCAGCAGCTTAGTCGGGGACAGGGGCGGCTATGGCTACACCTTC
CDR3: CASSLVGDRGGYGYTF

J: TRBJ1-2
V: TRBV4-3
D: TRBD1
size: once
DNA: TGCGCCAGCAGCCAAGGCACAGGGGGCTATGGCTACACCTTC
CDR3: CASSQGTGGYGYTF

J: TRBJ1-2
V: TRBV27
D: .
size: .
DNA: TGTGCCAGCAGTGCACATCACAGGGCGGACTATGGCTACACCTTC
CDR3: CASSAHHRADYGYTF

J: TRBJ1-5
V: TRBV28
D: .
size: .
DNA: TGTGCCAGCACCAGAGGGACACCCCAGCCCCAGCATTTT
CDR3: CASTRGTPQPQHF

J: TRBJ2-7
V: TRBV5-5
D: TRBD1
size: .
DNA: TGTGCCAGCAGTTCCGGGACAGGGCACGAGCAGTACTTC
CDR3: CASSSGTGHEQYF

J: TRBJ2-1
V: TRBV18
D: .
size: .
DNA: TGTGCCAGCTCACCAGGACTGCACTCCAATGAGCAGTTCTTC
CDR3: CASSPGLHSNEQFF

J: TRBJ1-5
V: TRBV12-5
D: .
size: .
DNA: TGTGCTAGTGGTTTACCAGGACAAGGCAATCAGCCCCAGCATTTT
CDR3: CASGLPGQGNQPQHF

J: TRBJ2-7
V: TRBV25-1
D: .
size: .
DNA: TGTGCCAGCAGTAGCGCAAACTACGAGCAGTACTTC
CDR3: CASSSANYEQYF

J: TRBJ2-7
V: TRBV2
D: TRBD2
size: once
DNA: TGTGCCAGCACCCCTAGCGGGAGGGGGTCCTACGAGCAGTACTTC
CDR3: CASTPSGRGSYEQYF

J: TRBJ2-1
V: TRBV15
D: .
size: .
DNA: TGTGCCACCAGCAGAGATCGGGGGTGCCACCTTTTTAATCAGCAGTTCTTC
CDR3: CATSRDRGCHLFNQQFF

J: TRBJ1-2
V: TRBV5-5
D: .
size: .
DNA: TGTGCCAGCAGCTCCGGGGGGGGGAGCCTCTATGGCTACACCTTC
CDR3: CASSSGGGSLYGYTF

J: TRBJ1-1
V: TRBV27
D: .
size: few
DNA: TGTGCCAGCAGTTATGACGGAGTGAACACTGAAGCTTTCTTT
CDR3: CASSYDGVNTEAFF

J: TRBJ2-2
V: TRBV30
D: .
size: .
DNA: TGTGCCTGGATTCCCGACACATTCCCCGGGGAGCTGTTTTTT
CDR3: CAWIPDTFPGELFF

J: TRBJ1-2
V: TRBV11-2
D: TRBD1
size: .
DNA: TGTGCCAGCAGCTTAGAACAGGGGGCTGATGGCTACACCTTC
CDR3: CASSLEQGADGYTF

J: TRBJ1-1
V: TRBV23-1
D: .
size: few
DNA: TGCGCCAGCTGGGGCACCTTGAACACTGAAGCTTTCTTT
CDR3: CASWGTLNTEAFF

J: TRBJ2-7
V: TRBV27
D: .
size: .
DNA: TGTGCCAGCAGTCCCCTCCGACTAACTCCCTACGAGCAGTACTTC
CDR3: CASSPLRLTPYEQYF

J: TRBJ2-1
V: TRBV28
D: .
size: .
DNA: TGTGCCAGCAGTTTGTACGGACTTTGGCGGGAAAACAATGAGCAGTTCTTC
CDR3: CASSLYGLWRENNEQFF

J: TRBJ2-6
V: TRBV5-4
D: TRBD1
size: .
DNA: TGTGCCAGCAGCCCGATAACCGGGACAGGTGTGGCCAACGTCCTGACTTTC
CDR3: CASSPITGTGVANVLTF

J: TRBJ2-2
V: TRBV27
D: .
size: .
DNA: TGTGCCAGCACCAGCGAGGGGGAGCTGTTTTTT
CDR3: CASTSEGELFF

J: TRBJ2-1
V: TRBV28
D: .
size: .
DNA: TGTGCCAGCATCTCGACCCAACGGGGCTACAATGAGCAGTTCTTC
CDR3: CASISTQRGYNEQFF

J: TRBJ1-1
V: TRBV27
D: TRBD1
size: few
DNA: TGTGCCAGCAGTTTATCTCAGAACAGGGGCCACTGGGGGACTGAAGCTTTCTTT
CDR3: CASSLSQNRGHWGTEAFF

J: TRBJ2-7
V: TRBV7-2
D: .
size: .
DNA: TGTGCCAGCAGCTTAGAGAGGCGGCAGCCCAAAGCGATACACGGCGAGCAGTACTTC
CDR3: CASSLERRQPKAIHGEQYF

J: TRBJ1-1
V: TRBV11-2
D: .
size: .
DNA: TGTGCCAGCACCCCCAAAAGCGGAGAGAGCGGTGAAGCTTTCTTT
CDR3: CASTPKSGESGEAFF

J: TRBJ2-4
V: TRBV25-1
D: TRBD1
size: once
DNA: TGTGCCAGCAGCGACAGGGGACTTCTGGGCAAAAACATTCAGTACTTC
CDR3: CASSDRGLLGKNIQYF

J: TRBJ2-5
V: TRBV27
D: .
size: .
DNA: TGTGCCAGCAGCTTGTGCAGGGGAAGTGGGTACCAAGAGACCCAGTACTTC
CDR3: CASSLCRGSGYQETQYF

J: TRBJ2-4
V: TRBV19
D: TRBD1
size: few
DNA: TGTGCCAGTGCTACGGCGGACAGGGACTTACCCAAAAACATTCAGTACTTC
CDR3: CASATADRDLPKNIQYF

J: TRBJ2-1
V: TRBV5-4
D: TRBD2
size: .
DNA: TGTGCCAGCAGCTTGCATGAGGTGGGAGGGACCTACAATGAGCAGTTCTTC
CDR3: CASSLHEVGGTYNEQFF

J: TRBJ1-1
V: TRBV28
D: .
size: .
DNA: TGTGCCAGCAGTTTCTGGACAGCAGTTGAAGCTTTCTTT
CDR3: CASSFWTAVEAFF

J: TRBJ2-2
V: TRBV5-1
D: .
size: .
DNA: TGCGCCAGCAATCCCCGGGCTGAACCCCAGGGCACCGGGGAGCTGTTTTTT
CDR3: CASNPRAEPQGTGELFF

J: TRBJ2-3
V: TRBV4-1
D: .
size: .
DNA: TGCGCCAGCAGCCACCCCTCAGGCACAGATACGCAGTATTTT
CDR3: CASSHPSGTDTQYF

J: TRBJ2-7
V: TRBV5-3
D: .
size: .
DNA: TGTGCCAGAAGCTTGGTACACCCCGCCGTCCCACACTACTACGAGCAGTACTTC
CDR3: CARSLVHPAVPHYYEQYF

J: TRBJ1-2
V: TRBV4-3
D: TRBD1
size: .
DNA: TGCGCCAGCAGCCAAAGAAACAGGGTGCGGACAGGCGCTAACTATGGCTACACCTTC
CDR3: CASSQRNRVRTGANYGYTF

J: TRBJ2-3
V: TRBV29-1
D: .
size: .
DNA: TGCAGCGTGCCCGGGACTGGAGGCACAGATACGCAGTATTTT
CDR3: CSVPGTGGTDTQYF

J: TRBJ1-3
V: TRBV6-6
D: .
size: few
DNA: TGTGCCAGCAGTTACTCGTACAGCCGAAACACCATATATTTT
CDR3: CASSYSYSRNTIYF

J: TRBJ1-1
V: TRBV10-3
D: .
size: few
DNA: TGTGCCATCAGTGGGACAGATAACACTGAAGCTTTCTTT
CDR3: CAISGTDNTEAFF

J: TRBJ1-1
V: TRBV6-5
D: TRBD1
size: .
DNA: TGTGCCAGCAGCTACAGGGGGCTCGAAGCTTTCTTT
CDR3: CASSYRGLEAFF

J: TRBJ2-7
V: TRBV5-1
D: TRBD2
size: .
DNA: TGCGCCAGCAGCTTGCCTAGCGGGAGCCCCTACGAGCAGTACTTC
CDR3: CASSLPSGSPYEQYF

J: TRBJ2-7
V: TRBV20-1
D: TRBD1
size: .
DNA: TGCAGTGTCGCCCGGGACAGAGAGTACTTC
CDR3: CSVARDREYF

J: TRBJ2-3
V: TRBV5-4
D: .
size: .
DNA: TGTGCCAGCAGCCTTCGACTAGAACGAGATACGCAGTATTTT
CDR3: CASSLRLERDTQYF

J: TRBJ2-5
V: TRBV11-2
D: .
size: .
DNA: TGTGCCAGCAGCACGCCCCGGGAGCGAGAGACCCAGTACTTC
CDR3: CASSTPRERETQYF

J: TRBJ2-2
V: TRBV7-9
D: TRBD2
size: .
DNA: TGTGCCAGCAGCTCTAACCCTAGCGGGCGAGCGAACACCGGGGAGCTGTTTTTT
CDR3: CASSSNPSGRANTGELFF

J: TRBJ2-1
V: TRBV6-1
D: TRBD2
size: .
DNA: TGTGCCAGCAGTGATCGAAGCGGGAGCTCAGATAGTGAGCAGTTCTTC
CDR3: CASSDRSGSSDSEQFF

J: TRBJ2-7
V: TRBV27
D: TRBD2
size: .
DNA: TGTGCCAGCAGTTCCGGTGGCGGGAGTGCGGACGAGCAGTACTTC
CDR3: CASSSGGGSADEQYF

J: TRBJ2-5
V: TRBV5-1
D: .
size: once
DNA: TGCGCCAGCAGCTTGGGCCTATTATACCAAGAGACCCAGTACTTC
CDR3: CASSLGLLYQETQYF

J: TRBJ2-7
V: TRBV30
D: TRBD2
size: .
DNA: TGTGCCTGGGCGACCCCATGCGGGAGGGTTCGCTACGAGCAGTACTTC
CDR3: CAWATPCGRVRYEQYF

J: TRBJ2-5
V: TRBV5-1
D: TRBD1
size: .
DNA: TGCGCCAGCAGCCCCCTTGGGACAGGGGAGGAAGCACAAGAGACCCAGTACTTC
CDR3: CASSPLGTGEEAQETQYF

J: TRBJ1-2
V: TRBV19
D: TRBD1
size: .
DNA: TGTGCCAGTAGTACCCGGACAGGGTCTAACTATGGCTACACCTTC
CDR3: CASSTRTGSNYGYTF

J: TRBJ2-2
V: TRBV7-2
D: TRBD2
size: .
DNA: TGTGCCAGCAGGGTTGGGGGCGAACTAGCGGGAGTCACCGGGGAGCTGTTTTTT
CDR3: CASRVGGELAGVTGELFF

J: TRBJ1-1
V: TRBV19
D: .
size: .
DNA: TGTGCCAGTAGTATAGATCTTACACACACTGAAGCTTTCTTT
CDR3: CASSIDLTHTEAFF

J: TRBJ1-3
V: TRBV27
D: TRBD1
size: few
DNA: TGTGCCAGCAGTTTACGTACCGGGACAGGGATGGCAGGAAACACCATATATTTT
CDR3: CASSLRTGTGMAGNTIYF

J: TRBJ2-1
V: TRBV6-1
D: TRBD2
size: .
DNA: TGTGCCAGCAGTGAATTGCCTAGCGGGGACTACAATGAGCAGTTCTTC
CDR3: CASSELPSGDYNEQFF